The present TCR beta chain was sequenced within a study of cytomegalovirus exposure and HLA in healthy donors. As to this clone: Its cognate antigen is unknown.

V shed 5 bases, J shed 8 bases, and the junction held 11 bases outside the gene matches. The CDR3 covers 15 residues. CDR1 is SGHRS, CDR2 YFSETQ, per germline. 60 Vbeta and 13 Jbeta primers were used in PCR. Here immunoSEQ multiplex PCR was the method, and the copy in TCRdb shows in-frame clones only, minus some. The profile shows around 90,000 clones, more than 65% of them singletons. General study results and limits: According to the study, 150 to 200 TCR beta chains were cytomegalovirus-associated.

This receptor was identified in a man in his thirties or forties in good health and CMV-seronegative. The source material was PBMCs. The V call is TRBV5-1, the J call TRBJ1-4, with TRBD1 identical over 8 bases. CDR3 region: CASRPRQGLQEKLFF. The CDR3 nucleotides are TGCGCCAGCAGGCCCCGACAGGGGCTACAGGAAAAACTGTTTTTT.